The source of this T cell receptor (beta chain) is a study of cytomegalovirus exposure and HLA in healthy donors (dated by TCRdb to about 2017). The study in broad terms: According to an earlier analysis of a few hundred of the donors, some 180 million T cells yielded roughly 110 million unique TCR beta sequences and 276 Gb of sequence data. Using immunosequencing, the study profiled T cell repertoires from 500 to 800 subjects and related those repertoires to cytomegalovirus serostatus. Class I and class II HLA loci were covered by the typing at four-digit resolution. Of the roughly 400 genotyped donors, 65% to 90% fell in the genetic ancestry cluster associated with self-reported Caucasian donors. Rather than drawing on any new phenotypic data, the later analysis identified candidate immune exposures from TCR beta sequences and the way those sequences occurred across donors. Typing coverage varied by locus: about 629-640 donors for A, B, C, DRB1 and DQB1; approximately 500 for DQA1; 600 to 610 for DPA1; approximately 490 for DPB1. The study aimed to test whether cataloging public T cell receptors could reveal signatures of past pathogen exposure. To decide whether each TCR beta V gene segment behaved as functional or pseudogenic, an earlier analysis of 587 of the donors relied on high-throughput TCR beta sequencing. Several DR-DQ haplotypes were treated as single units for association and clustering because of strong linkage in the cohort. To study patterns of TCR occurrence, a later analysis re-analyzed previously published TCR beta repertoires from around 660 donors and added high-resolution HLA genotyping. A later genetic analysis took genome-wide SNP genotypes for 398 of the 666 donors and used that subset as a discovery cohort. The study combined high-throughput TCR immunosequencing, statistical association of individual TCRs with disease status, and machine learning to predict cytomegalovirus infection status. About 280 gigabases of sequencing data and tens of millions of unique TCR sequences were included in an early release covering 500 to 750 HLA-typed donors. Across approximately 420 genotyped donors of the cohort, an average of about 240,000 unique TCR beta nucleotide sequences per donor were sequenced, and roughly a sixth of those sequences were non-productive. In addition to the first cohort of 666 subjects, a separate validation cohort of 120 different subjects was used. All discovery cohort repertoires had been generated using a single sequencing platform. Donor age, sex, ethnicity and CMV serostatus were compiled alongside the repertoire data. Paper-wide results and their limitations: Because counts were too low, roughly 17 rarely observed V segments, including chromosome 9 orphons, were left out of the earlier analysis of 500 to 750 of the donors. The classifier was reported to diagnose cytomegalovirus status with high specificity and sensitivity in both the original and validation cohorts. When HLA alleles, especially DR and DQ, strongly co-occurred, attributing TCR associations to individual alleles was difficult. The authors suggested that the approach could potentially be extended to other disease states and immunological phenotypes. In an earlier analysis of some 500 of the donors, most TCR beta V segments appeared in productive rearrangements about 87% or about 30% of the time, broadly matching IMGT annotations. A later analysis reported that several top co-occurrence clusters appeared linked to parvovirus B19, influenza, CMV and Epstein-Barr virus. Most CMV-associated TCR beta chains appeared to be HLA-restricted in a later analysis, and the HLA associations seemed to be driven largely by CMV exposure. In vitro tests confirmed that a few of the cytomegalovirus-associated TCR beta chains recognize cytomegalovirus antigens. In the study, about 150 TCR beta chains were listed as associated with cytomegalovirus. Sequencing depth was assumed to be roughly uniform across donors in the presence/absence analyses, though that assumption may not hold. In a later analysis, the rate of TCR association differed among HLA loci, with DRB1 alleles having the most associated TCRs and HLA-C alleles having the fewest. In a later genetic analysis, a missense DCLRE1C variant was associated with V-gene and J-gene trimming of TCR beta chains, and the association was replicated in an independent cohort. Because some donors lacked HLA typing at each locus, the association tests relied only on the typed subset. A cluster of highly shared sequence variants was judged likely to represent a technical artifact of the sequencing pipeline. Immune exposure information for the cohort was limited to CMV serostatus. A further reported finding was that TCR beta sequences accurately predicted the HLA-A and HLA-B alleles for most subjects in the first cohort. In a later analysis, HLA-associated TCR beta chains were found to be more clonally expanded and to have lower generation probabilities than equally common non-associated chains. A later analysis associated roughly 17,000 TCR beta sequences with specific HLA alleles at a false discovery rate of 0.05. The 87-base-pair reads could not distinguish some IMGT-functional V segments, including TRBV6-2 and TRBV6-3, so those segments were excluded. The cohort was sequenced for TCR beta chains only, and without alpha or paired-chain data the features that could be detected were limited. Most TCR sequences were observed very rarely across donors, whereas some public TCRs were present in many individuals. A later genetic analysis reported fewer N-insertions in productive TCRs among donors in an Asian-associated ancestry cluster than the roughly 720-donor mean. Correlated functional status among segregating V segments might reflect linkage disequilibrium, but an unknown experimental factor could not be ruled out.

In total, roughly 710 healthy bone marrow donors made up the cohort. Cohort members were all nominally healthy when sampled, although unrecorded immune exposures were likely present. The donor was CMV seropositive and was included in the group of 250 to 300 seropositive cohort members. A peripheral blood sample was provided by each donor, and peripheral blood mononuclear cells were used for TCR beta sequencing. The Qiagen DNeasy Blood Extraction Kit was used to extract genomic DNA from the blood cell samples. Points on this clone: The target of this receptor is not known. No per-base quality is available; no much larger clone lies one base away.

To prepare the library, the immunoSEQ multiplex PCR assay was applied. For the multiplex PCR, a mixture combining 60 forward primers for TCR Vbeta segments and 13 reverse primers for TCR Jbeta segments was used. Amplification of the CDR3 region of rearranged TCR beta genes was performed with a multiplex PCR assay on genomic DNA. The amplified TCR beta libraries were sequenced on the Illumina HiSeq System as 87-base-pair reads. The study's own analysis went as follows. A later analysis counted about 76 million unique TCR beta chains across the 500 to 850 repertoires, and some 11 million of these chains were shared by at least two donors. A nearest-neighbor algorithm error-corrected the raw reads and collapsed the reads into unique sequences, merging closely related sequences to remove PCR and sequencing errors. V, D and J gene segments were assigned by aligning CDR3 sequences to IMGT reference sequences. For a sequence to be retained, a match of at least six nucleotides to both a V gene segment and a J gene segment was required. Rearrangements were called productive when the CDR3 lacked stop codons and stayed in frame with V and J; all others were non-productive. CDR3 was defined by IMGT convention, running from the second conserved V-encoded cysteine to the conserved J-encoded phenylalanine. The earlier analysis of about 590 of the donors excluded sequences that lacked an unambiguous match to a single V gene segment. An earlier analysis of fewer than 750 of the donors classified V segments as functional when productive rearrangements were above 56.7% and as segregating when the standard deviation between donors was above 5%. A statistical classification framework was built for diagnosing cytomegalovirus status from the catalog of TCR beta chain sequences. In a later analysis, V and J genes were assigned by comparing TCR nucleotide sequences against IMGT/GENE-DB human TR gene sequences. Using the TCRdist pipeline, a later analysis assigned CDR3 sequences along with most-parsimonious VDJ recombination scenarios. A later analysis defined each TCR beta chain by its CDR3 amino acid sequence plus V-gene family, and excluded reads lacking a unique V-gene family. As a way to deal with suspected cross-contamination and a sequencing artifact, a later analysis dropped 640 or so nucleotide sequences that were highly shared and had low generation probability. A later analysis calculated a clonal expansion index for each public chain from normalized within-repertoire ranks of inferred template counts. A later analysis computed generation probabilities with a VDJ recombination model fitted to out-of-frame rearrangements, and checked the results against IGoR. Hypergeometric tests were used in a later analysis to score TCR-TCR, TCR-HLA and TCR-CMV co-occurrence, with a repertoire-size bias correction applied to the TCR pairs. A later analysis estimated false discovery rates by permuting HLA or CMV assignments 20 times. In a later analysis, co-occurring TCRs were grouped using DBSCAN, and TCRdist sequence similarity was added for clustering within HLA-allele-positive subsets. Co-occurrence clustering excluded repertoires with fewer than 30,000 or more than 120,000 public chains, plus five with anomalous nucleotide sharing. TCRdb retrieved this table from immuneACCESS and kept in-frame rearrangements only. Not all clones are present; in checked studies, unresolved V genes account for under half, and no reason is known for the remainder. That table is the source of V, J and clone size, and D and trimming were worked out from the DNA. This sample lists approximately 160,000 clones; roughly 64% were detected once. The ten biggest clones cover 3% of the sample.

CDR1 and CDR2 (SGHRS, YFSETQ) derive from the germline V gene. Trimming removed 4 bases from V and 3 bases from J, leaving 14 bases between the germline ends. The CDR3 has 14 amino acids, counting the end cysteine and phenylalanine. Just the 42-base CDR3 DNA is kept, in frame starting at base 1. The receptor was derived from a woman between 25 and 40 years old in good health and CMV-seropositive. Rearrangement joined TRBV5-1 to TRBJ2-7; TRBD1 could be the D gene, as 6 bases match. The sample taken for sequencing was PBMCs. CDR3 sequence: CASSTGQWIYEQYF. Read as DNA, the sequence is TGCGCCAGCAGCACTGGACAGTGGATCTACGAGCAGTACTTC.